The table lists the clone carrying this T cell receptor (beta chain) with a count of one. This CDR3 contains 14 residues. CDR1 SGHRS and CDR2 YFSETQ come from the germline V gene. V was pared by 6 bases and J by 3 bases, with 5 bases of the junction left unmatched. The sample originates from a study of blood T cell repertoires in COVID-19. Background on the study: The United States, Italy and Spain were the sources of the acute and convalescent COVID-19 samples. PBMCs, B-cell-depleted T cells, or T cells provided the cDNA or gDNA that made up the material.

In the original workflow: Estimated nucleated cell counts came from reference gene primer amplification. Profiling relied on immunoSEQ multiplex PCR, and the TCRdb table lists in-frame clones only, not all of them. The V and J calls and the clone size are those of that table, but D and trimming were determined from the DNA. The table includes roughly 73,000 clones, about 82% detected once. This TCR was recovered from an older woman with acute or convalescent COVID-19. The sample comprised peripheral blood. V gene TRBV5-1 combines with J gene TRBJ2-3; 9 nucleotides line up with TRBD2. CDR3: CASTAGGLTDTQYF. For the CDR3, the DNA is TGCGCCAGCACGGCGGGAGGGTTGACAGATACGCAGTATTTT.